These 4 T cell receptor beta chains originate from one sample sequenced in a study of CD8+ T cells in alopecia areata. Reverse transcription of extracted RNA yielded cDNA, which provided the sequencing template. Sequencing was performed with immunoSEQ multiplex PCR; in TCRdb, only in-frame clones are kept and a portion is missing. The repertoire holds 200,000 to 250,000 clones, approximately 67% seen once, with roughly 1.2% in the top ten. Treatment denoted: oral pan-JAK inhibitor, 5-10 mg twice daily. The sequences come from CD4+ T cells sorted from blood, collected at approximately week 44, from a patient treated with tofacitinib. All receptors derive from a human donor with alopecia areata.

The CDR3 bases are TGTGCCAGCACCGCATCGGGAAAAACCTACGAGCAGTACTTC. Amino acids: CASTASGKTYEQYF. The genes are TRBV6-5 and TRBJ2-7; D might be TRBD2 (5 bases). Germline values: CDR1 MNHEY, CDR2 SVGAGI. This CDR3 region has 14 residues. Trimming left V 7 bases short and J 2 bases short, with 15 bases between.

The chain couples TRBV9 to TRBJ2-7; D unresolved. The CDR3 spans 14 residues. CDR1 is SGDLS, CDR2 YYNGEE, per germline. The V end was cut by 0 bases, the J end by 6 bases, with 13 bases between. The CDR3 coding sequence is TGTGCCAGCAGCGTAGCCGGAGACATCGGCGAGCAGTACTTC. This gives the protein CASSVAGDIGEQYF.

This clone has a count of ten or more. The chain joins TRBV2 to TRBJ1-4; D gene uncertain. Looked up from germline, CDR1 is SNHLY and CDR2 is FYNNEI. CDR3 length equals 13 residues. V was cut by 7 bases and J by 5 bases, with 11 bases left in between. In nucleotides, the CDR3 is TGTGCCAGCAACGGAATTCGGAATGAAAAACTGTTTTTT. Amino acid sequence: CASNGIRNEKLFF.

The chain uses TRBV4-3 and TRBJ2-3; 8 bases fit TRBD2. Germline V CDR1 and CDR2: LGHNA, YSLEER. This CDR3 comprises 14 residues. V gave up 4 bases and J gave up 6 bases; unmatched junction bases: 6. CDR3 nucleotides: TGCGCCAGCAGCCCCTACGGGGGGGCCGATACGCAGTATTTT. Protein product: CASSPYGGADTQYF.